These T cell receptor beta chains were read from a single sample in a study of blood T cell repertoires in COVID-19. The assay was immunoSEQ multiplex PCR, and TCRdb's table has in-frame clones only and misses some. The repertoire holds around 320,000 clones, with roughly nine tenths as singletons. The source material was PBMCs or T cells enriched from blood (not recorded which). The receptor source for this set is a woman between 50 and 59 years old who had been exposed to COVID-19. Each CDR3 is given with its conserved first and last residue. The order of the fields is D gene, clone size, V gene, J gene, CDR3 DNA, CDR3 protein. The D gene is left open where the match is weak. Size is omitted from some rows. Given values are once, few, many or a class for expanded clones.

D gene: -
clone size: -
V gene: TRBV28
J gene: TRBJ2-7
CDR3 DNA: TGTGCCAGCAGTTTAGGGGGCGAGTACGAGCAGTACTTC
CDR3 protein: CASSLGGEYEQYF

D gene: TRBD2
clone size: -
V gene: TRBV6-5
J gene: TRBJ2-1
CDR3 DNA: TGTGCCAGCAGTTACGGGCGGACTAGCGGGGTTTATGAGCAGTTCTTC
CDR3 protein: CASSYGRTSGVYEQFF

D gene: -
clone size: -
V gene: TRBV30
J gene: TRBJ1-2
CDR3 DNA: TGTGCCTGGAATCACAATGGCTACACCTTC
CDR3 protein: CAWNHNGYTF

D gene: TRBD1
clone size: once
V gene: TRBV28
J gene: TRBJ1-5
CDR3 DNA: TGTGCCAGCAGTCCCGGGACAGCACCTCAGCCCCAGCATTTT
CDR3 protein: CASSPGTAPQPQHF

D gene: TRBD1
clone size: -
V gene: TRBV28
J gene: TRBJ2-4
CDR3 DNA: TGTGCCAGCAGTTTTTCACAGGGGTCAGACATTCAGTACTTC
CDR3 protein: CASSFSQGSDIQYF

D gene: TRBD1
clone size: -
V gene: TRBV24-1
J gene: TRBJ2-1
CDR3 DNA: TGTGCCACCAGTGATCTAAGGACAGGGGGCTACGATGAGCAGTTCTTC
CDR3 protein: CATSDLRTGGYDEQFF

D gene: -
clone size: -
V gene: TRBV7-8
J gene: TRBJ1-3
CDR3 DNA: TGTGCCAGCAGCTTCCAAACGGGCTCTGGAAACACCATATATTTT
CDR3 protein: CASSFQTGSGNTIYF

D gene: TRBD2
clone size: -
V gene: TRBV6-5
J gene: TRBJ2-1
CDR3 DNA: TGTGCCAGCAGTTCGCCGGGACTAGCGTCGCATGAGCAGTTCTTC
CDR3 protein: CASSSPGLASHEQFF

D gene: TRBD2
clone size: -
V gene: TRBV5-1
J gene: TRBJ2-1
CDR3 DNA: TGCGCCAGCATCTATTCTAGCGGGGGGGCCGGTGAGCAGTTCTTC
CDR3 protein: CASIYSSGGAGEQFF

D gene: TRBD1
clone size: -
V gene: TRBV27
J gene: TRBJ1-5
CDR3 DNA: TGTGCCAGCAGTTTAAGACAGGGCCATCAGCCCCAGCATTTT
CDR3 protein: CASSLRQGHQPQHF

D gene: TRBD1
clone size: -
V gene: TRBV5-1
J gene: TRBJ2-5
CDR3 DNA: TGCGCCAGCAGCTTGGGGGGACAGGGGGTCGAGACCCAGTACTTC
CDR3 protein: CASSLGGQGVETQYF

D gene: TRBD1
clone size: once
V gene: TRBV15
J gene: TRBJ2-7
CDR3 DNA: TGTGCCACCAGCAGAGGTCGGACAGGGGGCAGGGGGCTATACGAGCAGTACTTC
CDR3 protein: CATSRGRTGGRGLYEQYF

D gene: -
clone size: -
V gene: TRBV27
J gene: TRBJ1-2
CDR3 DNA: TGTGCCAGCAGTTTATCCTCGACAGGCTATGGCTACACCTTC
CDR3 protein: CASSLSSTGYGYTF

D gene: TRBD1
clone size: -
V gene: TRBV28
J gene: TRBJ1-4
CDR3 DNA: TGTGCCAGCAGTCGGACAGGGCTTAATGAAAAACTGTTTTTT
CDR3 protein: CASSRTGLNEKLFF

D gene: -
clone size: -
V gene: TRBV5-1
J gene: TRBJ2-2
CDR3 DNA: TGCGCCAGCAGCTTGGACGGGAGGAACACCGGGGAGCTGTTTTTT
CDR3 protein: CASSLDGRNTGELFF

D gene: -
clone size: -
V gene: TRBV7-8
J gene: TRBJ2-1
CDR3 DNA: TGTGCCAGCAGCTTAGCGGGGGGGCGGCGGGAGCAGTTCTTC
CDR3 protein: CASSLAGGRREQFF

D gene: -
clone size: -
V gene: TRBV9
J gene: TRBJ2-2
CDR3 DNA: TGTGCCAGCAGCCGGGACTGGAACACCGGGGAGCTGTTTTTT
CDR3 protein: CASSRDWNTGELFF

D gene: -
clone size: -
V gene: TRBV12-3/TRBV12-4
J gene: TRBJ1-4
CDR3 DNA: TGTGCCAGCAGGATGACAGCTAATGAAAAACTGTTTTTT
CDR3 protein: CASRMTANEKLFF

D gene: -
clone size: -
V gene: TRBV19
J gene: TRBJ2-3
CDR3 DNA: TGTGCCAGTGCTACGGTAGGGAGTGGGACAGATACGCAGTATTTT
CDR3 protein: CASATVGSGTDTQYF

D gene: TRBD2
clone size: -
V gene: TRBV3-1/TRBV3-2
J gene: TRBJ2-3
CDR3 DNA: TGTGCCAGCAGCCAAGCTAGCGGGGGGTCCACAGATACGCAGTATTTT
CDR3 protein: CASSQASGGSTDTQYF

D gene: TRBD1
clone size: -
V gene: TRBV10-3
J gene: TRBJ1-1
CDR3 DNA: TGTGCCATCAGTCAATACACAGGGGGCACTGAAGCTTTCTTT
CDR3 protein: CAISQYTGGTEAFF

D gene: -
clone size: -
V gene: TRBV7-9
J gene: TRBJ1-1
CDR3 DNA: TGTGCCAGCAGCTTACAGGCTCCGAACACTGAAGCTTTCTTT
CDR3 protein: CASSLQAPNTEAFF